This is a list of T cell receptor beta chains from one sample in a study of blood T cell repertoires in COVID-19. Using immunoSEQ multiplex PCR, the repertoire was profiled, and TCRdb retains in-frame clones only, with some absent. The sample has about 250,000 clones, about 86% seen once. Input material: peripheral blood. The source of these receptors is a man aged 35 to 55 with active or convalescent COVID-19. Each CDR3 is given with its conserved first and last residue. Fields, in order: clone size, D gene, V gene, J gene, CDR3 protein. D genes are given only for firm matches. Some rows have no size entry. The others give once, few or many, or a class for an expanded clone.

-,TRBD1,TRBV6-1,TRBJ1-5,CASSEWTGNNQPQHF
-,-,TRBV18,TRBJ1-1,CASSPPAETEAFF
-,TRBD2,TRBV7-2,TRBJ2-3,CASSPQTSGDTQYF
-,-,TRBV3-1/TRBV3-2,TRBJ2-4,CASSQVEGGNIQYF
-,TRBD2,TRBV2,TRBJ2-7,CASQREGNEQYF
-,-,TRBV5-5,TRBJ2-7,CASSPPGLTIAEQYF
-,-,TRBV6-5,TRBJ2-3,CASSYGNTQYF
-,-,TRBV7-2,TRBJ1-2,CASSLDKQQGRGYTF
-,-,TRBV27,TRBJ2-2,CASSLQGSEELFF
-,-,TRBV4-2,TRBJ1-3,CASSQSGAHHGNTIYF
-,TRBD1,TRBV7-9,TRBJ2-7,CASSPDRERNEQYF
-,TRBD2,TRBV7-2,TRBJ2-1,CASSFNGGGYNEQFF
few,TRBD1,TRBV4-2,TRBJ1-2,CASSQAEGQGDYGYTF
few,-,TRBV6-5,TRBJ1-3,CASSSNVGNTIYF
-,-,TRBV21-1,TRBJ1-6,CASSLGAGPSSYNSPLHF
-,-,TRBV28,TRBJ2-6,CASSAGRSSGANVLTF
-,-,TRBV19,TRBJ1-1,CASSMVGNTEAFF
-,-,TRBV27,TRBJ1-5,CASRPDRSRPQHF
-,-,TRBV3-1/TRBV3-2,TRBJ1-2,CASSQDSFRSYGYTF
-,-,TRBV3-1/TRBV3-2,TRBJ2-1,CASSQDLASSYNEQFF
-,TRBD1,TRBV9,TRBJ2-2,CTSSPRRQGHNTGELFF
-,-,TRBV12-3/TRBV12-4,TRBJ2-7,CASSLARSYEQYF
-,-,TRBV6-5,TRBJ1-1,CATGRALNTEAFF
-,-,TRBV6-5,TRBJ2-7,CASLTPGECYEQYF
-,TRBD1,TRBV10-2,TRBJ2-2,CASFGTGITGELFF
few,-,TRBV5-4,TRBJ1-1,CASSFGVGGNTEAFF
-,TRBD1,TRBV11-2,TRBJ1-1,CASRRTGVEAFF
-,TRBD2,TRBV10-3,TRBJ2-1,CAISVSGGEYNEQFF
-,-,TRBV11-3,TRBJ1-1,CASSSRGTNTEAFF
-,-,TRBV6-1,TRBJ1-4,CASSGVQAYNNEKLFF
many,-,TRBV6-6,TRBJ1-2,CASRPPGGDRGYTF
few,TRBD2,TRBV3-1/TRBV3-2,TRBJ2-2,CASSQGEGLAGYNTGELFF
-,TRBD1,TRBV20-1,TRBJ2-3,CSASDGQGLSADTQYF
-,-,TRBV5-6,TRBJ1-1,CASSLVTGSFGTEAFF
-,-,TRBV7-2,TRBJ1-1,CASTIQGNTEAFF
-,TRBD2,TRBV30,TRBJ2-3,CAWTPGLAPSTDTQYF
-,-,TRBV5-4,TRBJ2-5,CASALTGQETQYF
-,-,TRBV1,TRBJ2-1,CTSRPARGLGLNEQFF
-,-,TRBV5-6,TRBJ2-4,CASSDTKNIQYF
-,-,TRBV25-1,TRBJ1-2,CASSELGGTLNYGYTF
-,-,TRBV19,TRBJ1-3,CASSIGQLSGNTIYF
-,TRBD2,TRBV2,TRBJ2-2,CASTEQAGGTRELFF
few,-,TRBV11-2,TRBJ1-1,CASSLTLNTEAFF
-,-,TRBV6-5,TRBJ2-2,CASRQGWAGELFF
-,-,TRBV30,TRBJ1-1,CAWSLGGVGAFF
-,-,TRBV6-5,TRBJ2-1,CASSRSGVYNEQFF
-,TRBD1,TRBV7-2,TRBJ1-3,CASSKQTGPGNTIYF
once,-,TRBV5-4,TRBJ1-1,CASRRGGNTEAFF
few,TRBD1,TRBV7-2,TRBJ1-2,CASSSGQGGNYGYTF
-,-,TRBV6-1,TRBJ1-2,CASSETGRYGYTF
-,TRBD1,TRBV6-2/TRBV6-3,TRBJ1-2,CASSYSAGGLSGYTF
-,TRBD1,TRBV2,TRBJ2-7,CARSGGDRGLMEQYF